One T cell receptor (beta chain) is described in this entry. Antigen specificity is unknown. The data derive from a study of OX40 agonist ivuxolimab in advanced cancers. Study-level information: Dose-escalation subjects each had hepatocellular carcinoma, melanoma, renal cell or head and neck cancer. Broader study findings: Doses of 0.1 to 3.0 mg/kg were accompanied by clonal expansion of CD4+ and CD8+ blood T cells by week 6. Researchers did not determine the expanded peripheral T cells' antigen specificity. Part of the nonresponder group also had normalized T-cell clonal expansion that was low.

Some clones are missing from TCRdb's copy, which holds only in-frame ones; the method was immunoSEQ multiplex PCR. Among 72,000 or so clones listed, approximately 90% were seen once. The CDR3 covers 15 residues. Germline V gene sequence: CDR1 SGHAT, CDR2 FQNNGV. Trimming left V 4 bases short and J 0 bases short, with 13 bases between. The input for sequencing was CD4+ or CD8+ T cells sorted from blood, taken in a trial of the OX40 agonist ivuxolimab. The rearrangement uses TRBV11-2 and TRBJ2-7; a possible D gene is TRBD1 (6 bases). The sequence was obtained from an adult with an advanced solid tumor such as melanoma, head and neck, liver or kidney cancer. The CDR3 DNA reads as TGTGCCAGCAGCTCGCTCCGGGACAACTCCTACGAGCAGTACTTC. Residues: CASSSLRDNSYEQYF.